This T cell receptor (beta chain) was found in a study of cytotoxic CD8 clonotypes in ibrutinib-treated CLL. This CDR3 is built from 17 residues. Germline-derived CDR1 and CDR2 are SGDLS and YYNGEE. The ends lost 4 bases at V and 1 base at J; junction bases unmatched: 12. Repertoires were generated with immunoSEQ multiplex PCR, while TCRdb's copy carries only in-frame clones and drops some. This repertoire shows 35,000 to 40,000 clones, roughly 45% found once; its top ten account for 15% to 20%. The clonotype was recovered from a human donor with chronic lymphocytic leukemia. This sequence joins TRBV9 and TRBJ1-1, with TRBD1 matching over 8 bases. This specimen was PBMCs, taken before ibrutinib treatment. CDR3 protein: CASSTSLTGGPNTEAFF. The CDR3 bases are TGTGCCAGCAGCACATCCTTAACAGGGGGACCGAACACTGAAGCTTTCTTT.